Below, 6 T cell receptor beta chains from the same sample are listed, as sequenced in a study of T cell responses to AZD1222 COVID-19 vaccine. The repertoire was sequenced with immunoSEQ multiplex PCR; TCRdb's copy has only in-frame clones and lacks some. The sample has some 140,000 clones; around 85% are singletons. Source: peripheral blood, taken 28 days after the second dose of the MenACWY control vaccine. Source of these receptors: an adult who received the MenACWY meningococcal vaccine as a control.

The chain couples TRBV15 to TRBJ1-1; possibly TRBD1 for D (5 bases). The CDR3 length is 14 residues. Germline CDR1 LNHNV, CDR2 YYDKDF (reference sequence). V was shortened by 0 bases and J by 5 bases, with 10 bases between the two germline ends. The CDR3 loop reads CATSRDLGDTEAFF. DNA of the CDR3: TGTGCCACCAGCAGAGATCTAGGGGATACTGAAGCTTTCTTT.

This clone was detected only once. The V call is TRBV18, the J call TRBJ1-1; the D is unclear. Germline V gives CDR1 KGHSH, CDR2 LQKENI. CDR3 length equals 13 residues. Trimming left V 1 base short and J 0 bases short, with 3 bases between. This chain's CDR3 is CASSPRLNTEAFF. The CDR3 region has the DNA TGTGCCAGCTCACCACGGTTGAACACTGAAGCTTTCTTT.

This sequence joins TRBV7-8 and TRBJ2-1, with TRBD2 matching over 14 bases. This CDR3 has 16 amino acids. V lost 0 bases, J lost 10 bases, and 5 bases stayed unmatched. CDR1 and CDR2 (germline): SGHVS, FQNEAQ. The CDR3 bases are TGTGCCAGCAGCTTAGCGGGACTAGCGGGAGCAGGGGAGCAGTTCTTC. Translation: CASSLAGLAGAGEQFF.

The CDR3 sequence is CASSYSTGSAGYTF. The CDR3 DNA reads TGTGCCAGCAGTTACTCGACAGGGTCCGCTGGCTACACCTTC. The V call is TRBV6-7, the J call TRBJ1-2; 7 nucleotides align to TRBD1. TRBV6-7 is given ORF status, its function remaining uncertain. This CDR3 contains 14 residues. The V and J ends lost 0 bases and 7 bases, in that order; junction bases with no gene match: 5.

The J gene is TRBJ2-1, the V gene TRBV6-2 or TRBV6-3; tentative D call: TRBD2 (5 bases). The CDR3 runs 15 residues. The V gene lost 2 bases and the J gene lost 3 bases, with 11 bases spanning the gap. The germline gives CDR1 MNHEY, CDR2 SVGEGT. This CDR3 reads CASSYGGTLYNEQFF. The CDR3 bases are TGTGCCAGCAGTTACGGAGGAACGCTCTACAATGAGCAGTTCTTC.

The chain couples TRBV18 to TRBJ2-7; the D is unclear. The CDR3 is 14 residues long. The germline V gene encodes CDR1 KGHSH and CDR2 LQKENI. V was cut by 2 bases and J by 1 base, with 9 bases left in between. CDR3 nucleotide sequence: TGTGCCAGCTCACCAGGGCTAGGGTCCTACGAGCAGTACGTC. Translating gives CASSPGLGSYEQYV.